The 2 T cell receptor beta chains below were found in one sample sequenced in a study (dated by TCRdb to the mid-2010s). Library prep was done by 5' RACE. Sequencing instrument: Illumina MiSeq. TCRdb reprocessing: public reads trimmed at Q25 with fastp, clones called with MiXCR, in-frame beta chains kept. Identical CDR3 proteins give one entry, which carries the most common genes and DNA. This sample gives nearly 55,000 distinct CDR3 sequences in total; around 24% of them show up just once. In total, the top ten clones hold 2.5% to 4% of the sample. Material: tumor-infiltrating naive CD4+ T cells sorted from the breast tumor. This specimen's cell subset or site label, per the study, means: naive CD4+ T cells, CD4+CD45RA+CD25-. The receptors originated from a female donor with breast cancer.

This clonotype qualifies as medium-sized. This chain uses TRBV20-1 with TRBJ2-3, with D possibly TRBD1 on 5 matching bases. The CDR3 loop spans 13 amino acids. In germline, CDR1 is DFQATT, CDR2 SNEGSKA (reference sequence). V dropped 2 bases and J dropped 1 base, with 7 bases sitting between them. The CDR3 bases are TGCAGTGCTAGAAAGACAGGCACAGATACGCAGTATTTT. Translated, it gives CSARKTGTDTQYF.

The table lists this clonotype with many counts. The chain couples TRBV9 to TRBJ2-7; possibly TRBD1 or TRBD2 for D (6 bases each). The CDR3 is made up of 13 amino acids. The V gene lost 0 bases and the J gene lost 9 bases, with 13 bases spanning the gap. Germline V gives CDR1 SGDLS, CDR2 YYNGEE. The CDR3 reads CASSVVSGGWQYF. CDR3 in DNA: TGTGCCAGCAGCGTAGTTTCCGGGGGCTGGCAGTACTTC. Supplemented by reference TRBV9 and TRBJ2-7, the full variable domain reads DSGVTQTPKHLITATGQRVTLRCSPRSGDLSVYWYQQSLDQGLQFLIQYYNGEERAKGNILERFSAQQFPDLHSELNLSSLELGDSALYFCASSVVSGGWQYFGPGTRLTVT.